One sample yielded the 16 T cell receptor beta chains listed below, sequenced in a study of response to subunit inactivated influenza vaccine. Via MiXCR, TCRdb re-called the RT-PCR reads, giving one row per CDR3 protein. The sample has around 540,000 distinct CDR3 sequences, around 11% seen once. The material was PBMCs from blood, obtained on the day of vaccination. The receptors were gathered from a man aged 50 or older who received an inactivated influenza vaccine.

The CDR3 is CASSLDFSGNTIYF. The CDR3 nucleotides read TGCGCCAGCAGCTTGGATTTCTCCGGAAACACCATATATTTT. The chain is built from TRBV5-1 and TRBJ1-3; D unclear. Deletions cut 0 bases from V and 4 bases from J, with 8 bases between. The CDR3 spans 14 residues. CDR1 is SGHRS, CDR2 YFSETQ, per germline.

This clonotype was picked up many times. The gene calls are TRBV12-3 or TRBV12-4 and TRBJ1-6; D might be TRBD1 (6 bases). The CDR3 has 13 residues. Trimming took 6 bases from V and 9 from J, leaving 12 bases between them. CDR3 loop: CASSLSRGSPLHF. The CDR3 DNA follows: TGTGCCAGCAGCCTATCCAGGGGTTCACCCCTCCACTTT.

The rearrangement joins TRBV5-1 to TRBJ1-1; TRBD1 matches 9 bases. In germline, CDR1 is SGHRS, CDR2 YFSETQ. The CDR3 totals 15 residues. V lost 1 base and J lost 1; bases outside the gene matches: 2. The CDR3 bases are TGCGCCAGCAGCTTGCCGGGACAGGGGAACACTGAAGCTTTCTTT. Protein product: CASSLPGQGNTEAFF.

The chain links TRBV15 to TRBJ2-7; no clear D gene. This CDR3 is built from 18 residues. Germline CDR1 reads LNHNV; CDR2 reads YYDKDF (reference sequence). The V gene lost 1 base and the J gene lost 4 bases, with 23 bases spanning the gap. CDR3 sequence (DNA): TGTGCCACCAGCAGAGCCCATGCACGGTTGGTGTGGGGATACGAGCAGTACTTC. Protein sequence: CATSRAHARLVWGYEQYF.

This clonotype has ten or more counts. This chain uses TRBV24-1 with TRBJ2-2; weak D call: TRBD1 (6 bases). Trimming took 9 bases from V and 3 from J, leaving 10 bases between them. Germline V CDR1 and CDR2: KGHDR, SFDVKD. CDR3 length: 13 amino acids. DNA for the CDR3: TGTGCCACCGCACAGGGACACACCGGGGAGCTGTTTTTT. Translating gives CATAQGHTGELFF.

This clonotype has a handful of counts. The chain employs TRBV30 and TRBJ2-7; 12 nucleotides align to TRBD2. V shed 4 bases, J shed 4 bases, and the junction held 5 bases outside the gene matches. CDR1 is GTSNPN and CDR2 is SVGIG in the germline V gene (reference sequence). The CDR3 covers 14 residues. The CDR3 coding sequence is TGTGCCTGGACCCCGGGACTAGCGGGTTACGAGCAGTACTTC. Translating gives CAWTPGLAGYEQYF.

The chain uses TRBV7-2 and TRBJ2-1; D is possibly TRBD1 (5 bases). CDR1 and CDR2 from the germline V gene are SGHTA and FQGNSA. V dropped 7 bases and J dropped 0 bases, with 13 bases sitting between them. The CDR3 extends over 15 amino acids. CDR3 bases: TGTGCCAGCACCATCCAGCAGGGCTCCTACAATGAGCAGTTCTTC. As protein: CASTIQQGSYNEQFF.

The chain has TRBV6-4 and TRBJ2-1; 7 positions match TRBD1. With 6 bases clipped from V and 0 bases from J, the junction kept 5 bases outside the gene matches. This CDR3 has 15 amino acids. Germline CDR1 MRHNA, CDR2 SNTAGT. The CDR3 loop is CASSGQANSYNEQFF. DNA of the CDR3: TGTGCCAGCAGCGGACAGGCCAACTCCTACAATGAGCAGTTCTTC.

Ten or more counts support this clonotype. The CDR3 DNA follows: TGTGCCAGCAGCCAGGCGGGATCGCAGTACTTC. Protein product: CASSQAGSQYF. The V gene is TRBV3-1, the J gene TRBJ2-7; a weak D match, TRBD2 (6 bases). The CDR3 loop spans 11 amino acids. V was trimmed by 3 bases and J by 9 bases, leaving 9 bases between them. Germline V CDR1 and CDR2: LGHDT, YNNKEL (reference sequence).

The chain recombines TRBV7-2 with TRBJ2-2; the D is unclear. There are 13 residues in the CDR3. Germline CDR1 reads SGHTA; CDR2 reads FQGNSA. The ends were cut back, 5 bases at V and 7 bases at J, with 11 bases in the middle. CDR3 nucleotides: TGTGCCAGCAGCCTACCACGCTACGGGGAGCTGTTTTTT. It yields the protein CASSLPRYGELFF.

This clonotype was recorded a few times. The V and J genes are TRBV7-8 and TRBJ2-2, with D maybe TRBD1 (5 bases). The CDR3 length is 17 residues. In germline, CDR1 is SGHVS, CDR2 FQNEAQ. V dropped 0 bases and J dropped 7 bases, with 18 bases sitting between them. As DNA, the CDR3 is TGTGCCAGCAGCTTAGCTTTAGCAGGGCGAAGGGGCGGGGAGCTGTTTTTT. It translates to CASSLALAGRRGGELFF.

The chain combines TRBV11-2 with TRBJ2-1; TRBD2 matches at 7 bases. Germline trimming cut 5 bases from V and 7 bases from J; bases unmatched to any gene: 8. This CDR3 has 14 residues. Germline V lookup: CDR1 SGHAT, CDR2 FQNNGV. The CDR3, as DNA: TGTGCCAGCAGCCGGGAGGCCAAAGGGAATGAGCAGTTCTTC. Translated: CASSREAKGNEQFF.

This clonotype has just a few counts. The chain employs TRBV29-1 and TRBJ2-7, with unresolved D. V was cut by 3 bases and J by 2 bases, with 8 bases left in between. CDR3 size: 12 residues. CDR1 and CDR2 (germline): SQVTM, ANQGSEA. The CDR3 bases are TGCAGCGTTGAGGTCAGCACCTACGAGCAGTACTTC. It specifies CSVEVSTYEQYF.

The chain joins TRBV11-2 to TRBJ1-5; a weak D match, TRBD1 (6 bases). The germline V and J ends were trimmed by 4 bases and 8 bases, with 12 bases remaining between them. The germline V gene has CDR1 SGHAT and CDR2 FQNNGV. CDR3 length: 13 amino acids. This chain's CDR3 is CASSSGVREPQHF. The CDR3 bases are TGTGCCAGCAGCTCAGGGGTTAGGGAGCCCCAGCATTTT. The entire variable domain, with the rest obtained from reference TRBV11-2 and TRBJ1-5, is as follows: EAGVAQSPRYKIIEKRQSVAFWCNPISGHATLYWYQQILGQGPKLLIQFQNNGVVDDSQLPKDRFSAERLKGVDSTLKIQPAKLEDSAVYLCASSSGVREPQHFGDGTRLSIL.

The rearrangement uses TRBV5-5 and TRBJ1-5; D uncertain. This CDR3 contains 14 residues. Germline values: CDR1 SGHKS, CDR2 YYEKEE (reference sequence). The germline V and J ends were trimmed by 0 bases and 4 bases, with 8 bases remaining between them. Here the CDR3 DNA reads TGTGCCAGCAGCTTGGACCTAGGGAATCAGCCCCAGCATTTT. Translating gives CASSLDLGNQPQHF. Based on the CDR3 plus reference TRBV5-5 and TRBJ1-5, the full variable domain is DAGVTQSPTHLIKTRGQQVTLRCSPISGHKSVSWYQQVLGQGPQFIFQYYEKEERGRGNFPDRFSARQFPNYSSELNVNALLLGDSALYLCASSLDLGNQPQHFGDGTRLSIL.

This clonotype occurred many times. The J gene is TRBJ2-7, the V gene TRBV29-1, with D unresolved. This CDR3 comprises 14 residues. The V gene lost 0 bases and the J gene lost 2 bases, with 11 bases spanning the gap. CDR1 and CDR2 (germline): SQVTM, ANQGSEA. The CDR3 spells CSVEDRDGTYEQYF. The CDR3 bases are TGCAGCGTTGAAGATCGTGACGGTACCTACGAGCAGTACTTC.